Reported below is one T cell receptor beta chain. Its target is unknown. The sample originates from a study of CD8 T cells in ankylosing spondylitis. Regarding the study as a whole: Eight highly homologous variants formed a TCR beta motif that appeared characteristic of ankylosing spondylitis blood.

CDR1 SGHRS and CDR2 YFSETQ come from the germline V gene. With V trimmed by 0 bases and J by 8 bases, 6 bases remained unmatched. This CDR3 comprises 15 residues. TCRdb re-called the 5' RACE reads with MiXCR, one entry per CDR3 protein. Of 350,000 or so distinct CDR3 sequences in the sample, 8% were seen once. This receptor was obtained from a male donor with ankylosing spondylitis. The sample was blood, either unsorted or a sorted T cell fraction (not recorded which). The chain joins TRBV5-1 to TRBJ1-4; 8 bases fit TRBD1. The DNA of the CDR3 is TGCGCCAGCAGCTTGGATGTTGGACAGGGCGAAAAACTGTTTTTT. Its translation: CASSLDVGQGEKLFF.